This TCR beta chain stems from a study of early T cells in non-severe SARS-CoV-2 infection. In the study overall: The authors sequenced bulk RNA from unsorted whole blood, leaving chains unpaired. Overall study findings and caveats: The study's VDJdb matching favored anti-spike CD8 responses and missed private and CD4 specificities.

Germline assignment: CDR1 LGHDT and CDR2 YNNKEL (reference sequence). Unmatched junction bases numbered 5, after V lost 4 bases and J lost 1 base. This CDR3 contains 16 residues. As regards this clonotype: Its antigen is currently unknown.

Unique molecular identifier tags were affixed to discrete cDNA molecules. TCRdb re-called the 5' RACE reads with MiXCR, one entry per CDR3 protein. The sample lists around 55,000 distinct CDR3 sequences; about an eighth were seen once. The V gene is TRBV3-1, the J gene TRBJ1-1, with 11 bases matching TRBD1. This receptor was obtained from an adult who was a healthcare worker with PCR-confirmed SARS-CoV-2 infection or an uninfected control (not recorded which). The source material was whole blood. The CDR3 nucleotides read TGTGCCAGCAGCCCCCGGGACAGGGGGTGGAACACTGAAGCTTTCTTT. Its protein product is CASSPRDRGWNTEAFF.